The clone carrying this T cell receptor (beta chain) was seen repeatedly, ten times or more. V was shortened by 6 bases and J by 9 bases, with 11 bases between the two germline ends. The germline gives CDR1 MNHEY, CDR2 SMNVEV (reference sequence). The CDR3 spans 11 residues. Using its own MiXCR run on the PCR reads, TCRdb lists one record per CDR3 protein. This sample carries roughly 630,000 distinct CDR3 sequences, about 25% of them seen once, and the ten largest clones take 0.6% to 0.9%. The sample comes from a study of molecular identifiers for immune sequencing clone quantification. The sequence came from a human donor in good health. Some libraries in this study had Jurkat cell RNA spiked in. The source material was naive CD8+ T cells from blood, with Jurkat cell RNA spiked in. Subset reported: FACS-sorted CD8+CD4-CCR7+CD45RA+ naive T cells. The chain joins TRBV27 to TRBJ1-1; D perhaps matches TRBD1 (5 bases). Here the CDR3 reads CASRGGTKAFF. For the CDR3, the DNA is TGTGCCAGCAGAGGAGGGACGAAAGCTTTCTTT.